A selection of T cell receptor beta chains follows, all from one sample in a study of blood T cell repertoires in COVID-19. Clones were read by immunoSEQ multiplex PCR, and TCRdb kept only the in-frame ones, dropping some. Of tens of thousands of clones in the sample, 85% to 90% were seen once. The sequenced material came from peripheral blood. The receptors shown here come from a man aged 65-85 years with acute or convalescent COVID-19. The CDR3 runs from the conserved cysteine through the conserved F or W. The D gene is left open where the match is weak. Size tells how often a clone was seen (once, few, many) or the class of an expanded clone, and some rows leave it out.

d_call j_call clone_size v_call cdr3_nt cdr3_aa
NA TRBJ2-6 NA TRBV6-4 TGTGCCAGCAGTGCCGGTATGAGCTCTGGGGCCAACGTCCTGACTTTC CASSAGMSSGANVLTF
NA TRBJ2-5 NA TRBV7-7 TGTGCCAGCAGCTTAACTAGCGTCCAACAGGGGGGTTTAGGGGCCCAGTACTTC CASSLTSVQQGGLGAQYF
NA TRBJ1-5 NA TRBV5-4 TGTGCCAGCAGCTTGGACAGCTATAGCAATCAGCCCCAGCATTTT CASSLDSYSNQPQHF
NA TRBJ2-2 NA TRBV19 TGTGCCAGTAGTATAACTAGCAACACCGGGGAGCTGTTTTTT CASSITSNTGELFF
NA TRBJ2-3 NA TRBV11-3 TGTGCCAGCAGCTTAAAGTACGATGGAGCAGATACGCAGTATTTT CASSLKYDGADTQYF
NA TRBJ1-4 NA TRBV5-1 TGCGCCAGCAGCGCGGGCCTTCGGGGGACTAATGAAAAACTGTTTTTT CASSAGLRGTNEKLFF
NA TRBJ2-1 NA TRBV9 TGTGCCAGCAGCGTCACGTACGGTGAGCAGTTCTTC CASSVTYGEQFF
NA TRBJ2-7 few TRBV5-4 TGTGCCAGCAGCGGCGACAGCCTCTACGAGCAGTACTTC CASSGDSLYEQYF
TRBD1 TRBJ2-2 NA TRBV3-1/TRBV3-2 TGTGCCAGCAGCCCCCGACAGGGGGACGGGGAGCTGTTTTTT CASSPRQGDGELFF
NA TRBJ2-7 NA TRBV9 TGTGCCAGCAGCGCCAGACAGGGAGGCCTGGACGAGCAGTACTTC CASSARQGGLDEQYF
TRBD1 TRBJ1-1 once TRBV4-1 TGCGCCAGCAGCCAGAACAGGGGGCGGGGGGACACTGAAGCTTTCTTT CASSQNRGRGDTEAFF
TRBD1 TRBJ2-7 NA TRBV9 TGTGCCAGCAGCGTAGCACAGGGGTTATACGAGCAGTACTTC CASSVAQGLYEQYF
NA TRBJ1-2 NA TRBV4-1 TGCGCCAGCAGCCAAGATGGGCAGGGCGGCTATGGCTACACCTTC CASSQDGQGGYGYTF
NA TRBJ1-2 NA TRBV2 TGTGCCAGCAGTGGTGCCCCAGGGGAATATGGCTACACCTTC CASSGAPGEYGYTF
NA TRBJ2-7 NA TRBV29-1 TGCAGCGGCTGGGGACTTAACGAGCAGTACTTC CSGWGLNEQYF
TRBD1 TRBJ1-1 few TRBV14 TGTGCCAGCAGCCAAGTCATCCCGGGACAGGCAGCTTTCTTT CASSQVIPGQAAFF
NA TRBJ1-2 NA TRBV7-9 TGTGCCAGCAGCTTTGACATGAATGGCTACACCTTC CASSFDMNGYTF
NA TRBJ1-5 few TRBV28 TGTGCCAGCAGTGGGTACGGGTCAAAGAGGCAGCCCCAGCATTTT CASSGYGSKRQPQHF
NA TRBJ2-5 NA TRBV6-5 TGTGCCAGCAGTTACATCGGGATCGGGGGCCAAGAGACCCAGTACTTC CASSYIGIGGQETQYF
TRBD2 TRBJ2-7 NA TRBV11-2 TGTGCCAGCAGCCAATTAGCGGGAGTCCCCTACGAGCAGTACTTC CASSQLAGVPYEQYF
TRBD1 TRBJ2-5 few TRBV7-9 TGTGCCAGCAGCCAGAGGGGACAGGGGATGGGAGAGACCCAGTACTTC CASSQRGQGMGETQYF
TRBD2 TRBJ2-1 NA TRBV4-1 TGCGCCAGCAGCCAAGGGGACCGGGACTACCCGTTCTTC CASSQGDRDYPFF
NA TRBJ2-7 few TRBV6-5 TGTGCCAGCAGGTCCTACCCAGGGAATCTCTACGAGCAGTACTTC CASRSYPGNLYEQYF
TRBD2 TRBJ2-7 NA TRBV28 TGTGCCAGCAGGGAGACTAGCGGGAGCCGGATGGGGCAGTACTTC CASRETSGSRMGQYF